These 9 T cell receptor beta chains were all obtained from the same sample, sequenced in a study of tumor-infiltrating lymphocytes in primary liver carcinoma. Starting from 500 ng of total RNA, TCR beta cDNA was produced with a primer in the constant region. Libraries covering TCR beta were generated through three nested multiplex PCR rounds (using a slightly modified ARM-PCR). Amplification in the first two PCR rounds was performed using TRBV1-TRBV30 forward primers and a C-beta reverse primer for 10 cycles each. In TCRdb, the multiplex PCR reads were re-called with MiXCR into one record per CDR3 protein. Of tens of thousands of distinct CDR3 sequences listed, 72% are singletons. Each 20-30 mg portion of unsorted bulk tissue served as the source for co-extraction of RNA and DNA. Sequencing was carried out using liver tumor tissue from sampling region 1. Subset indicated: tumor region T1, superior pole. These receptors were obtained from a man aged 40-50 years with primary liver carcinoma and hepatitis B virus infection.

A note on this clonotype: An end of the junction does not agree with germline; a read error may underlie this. The CDR3 reads CASTSTGILLSRYF. CDR3 DNA sequence: TGTGCCAGCACCTCGACGGGGATATTATTGTCCCGGTATTTC. The chain has TRBV11-2 and TRBJ2-5; a possible D gene is TRBD2 (5 bases). The germline gives CDR1 SGHAT, CDR2 FQNNGV. This CDR3 comprises 14 residues.

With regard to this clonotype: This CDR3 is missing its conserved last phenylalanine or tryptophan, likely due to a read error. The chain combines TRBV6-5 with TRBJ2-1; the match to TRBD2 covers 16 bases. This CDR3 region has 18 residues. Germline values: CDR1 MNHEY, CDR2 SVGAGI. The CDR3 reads CASSWDRGTSGRAHEQFS. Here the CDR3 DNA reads TGCGCCAGCTCGTGGGACAGGGGGACTAGCGGGAGGGCGCATGAGCAGTTCTCC.

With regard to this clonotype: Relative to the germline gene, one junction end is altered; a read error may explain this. CDR3 DNA: TGTGCCAGTAGTTACGTGGAGGTCGAGCACTACTTC. Protein product: CASSYVEVEHYF. The chain is built from TRBV6-6 and TRBJ2-5, with D maybe TRBD2 (5 bases). The germline CDR1 and CDR2 sequences are MNHNY and SVGAGI (reference sequence). This CDR3 contains 12 residues.

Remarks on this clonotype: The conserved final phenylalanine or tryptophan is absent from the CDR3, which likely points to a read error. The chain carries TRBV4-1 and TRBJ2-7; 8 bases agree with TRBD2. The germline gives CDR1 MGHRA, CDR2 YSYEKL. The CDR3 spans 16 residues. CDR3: CASSQGGSGIPYKQYY. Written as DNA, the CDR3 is TGCGCCAGCAGCCAAGGGGGTAGCGGGATACCCTACAAGCAGTACTAC.

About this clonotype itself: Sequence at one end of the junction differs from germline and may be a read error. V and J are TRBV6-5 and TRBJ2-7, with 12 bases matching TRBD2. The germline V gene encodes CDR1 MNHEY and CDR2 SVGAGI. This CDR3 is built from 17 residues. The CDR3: CTSSRHPSSGRAYEQNF. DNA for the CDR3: TGTACCAGCAGCCGCCATCCCTCTAGCGGGAGGGCCTACGAGCAGAACTTC.

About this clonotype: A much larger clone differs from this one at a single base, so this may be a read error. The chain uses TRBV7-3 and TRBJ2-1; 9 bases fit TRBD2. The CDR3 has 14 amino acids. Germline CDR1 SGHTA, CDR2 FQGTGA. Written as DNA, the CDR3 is TGTGCCTGCAGCTCGGGACTAGCCGGGGTCCGGCAGTTCTTC. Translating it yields CACSSGLAGVRQFF.

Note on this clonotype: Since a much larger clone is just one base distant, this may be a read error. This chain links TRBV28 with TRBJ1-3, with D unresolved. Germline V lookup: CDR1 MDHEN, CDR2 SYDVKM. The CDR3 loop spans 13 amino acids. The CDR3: CGSSSDRGNTIYF. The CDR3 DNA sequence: TGTGGCAGCAGTTCCGACCGGGGAAACACCATATATTTT.

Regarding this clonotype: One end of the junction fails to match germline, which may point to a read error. For the CDR3, the DNA is TGTGCAAGCAGACCTCAATGGTCCCTCACCTACGAGCAGTACTTC. Protein sequence: CASRPQWSLTYEQYF. V and J are TRBV6-5 and TRBJ2-7; unclear D gene. Per germline, CDR1 MNHEY and CDR2 SVGAGI. This CDR3 region has 15 residues.

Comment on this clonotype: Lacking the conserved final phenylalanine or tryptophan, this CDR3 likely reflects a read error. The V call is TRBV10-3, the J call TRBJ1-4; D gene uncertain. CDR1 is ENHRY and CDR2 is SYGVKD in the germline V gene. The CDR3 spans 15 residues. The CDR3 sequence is CTISVTGATNEKLFS. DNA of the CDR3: TGTACCATCAGTGTAACGGGTGCAACTAATGAAAAACTGTTTTCT.